Included here is one T cell receptor beta chain sequence, with context. Study processing details: Scientists estimated how many nucleated cells there were by amplifying reference gene primers. Profiling relied on immunoSEQ multiplex PCR, and the TCRdb table lists in-frame clones only, not all of them. That table furnishes V, J and clone size, whereas the DNA furnished D and trimming. The data show over 250,000 clones, approximately 85% seen once. This sample was taken from a study of blood T cell repertoires in COVID-19. Study information: Specimens from acute and convalescent COVID-19 originated in the United States, Italy and Spain. In each case, the material was cDNA or gDNA derived from T cells, B-cell-depleted T cells, or PBMCs.

CDR3 length equals 15 residues. Per germline, CDR1 LGHNA and CDR2 YNFKEQ. The V gene lost 0 bases and the J gene lost 5 bases, with 13 bases spanning the gap. The V call is TRBV4-2, the J call TRBJ2-5, with D hard to call. The TCR comes from a woman between 65 and 79 years old with acute or convalescent COVID-19. The sequenced sample was peripheral blood. The CDR3 DNA sequence: TGTGCCAGCAGCCAAGATGTCAACGGTGAGGAGACCCAGTACTTC. It codes for CASSQDVNGEETQYF.